The T cell receptor beta chain described here comes from a study of regulatory T cells in long-lasting Graves disease. Trimming took off 0 bases at V and 7 bases at J, with 9 bases between the two ends. Germline lookup yields CDR1 LGHNA and CDR2 YSLEER. The CDR3 has 13 residues. This clonotype was detected a few times. The authors built TCR beta libraries using iRepertoire HTBI primers and Arm-PCR of CDR3 regions. TCRdb redid the calling of the multiplex PCR reads with MiXCR, one entry per CDR3 protein. The sample lists under 500,000 distinct CDR3 sequences, around 20% seen once, with around 21% in the top ten. Noted time point: persistent/refractory GD, antithyroid drugs over 5 years with positive TRAb. From RNA extracted from PBMCs, the TCR library was made.

The sequences come from peripheral blood mononuclear cells (PBMCs), collected when the disease was refractory, from a patient treated with antithyroid drugs. The source of this sequence is a female donor with Graves disease. The V gene is TRBV4-3, the J gene TRBJ1-1, with D unclear. This CDR3 is CASSQEVDYEAFF. The CDR3 bases are TGCGCCAGCAGCCAAGAGGTAGACTATGAAGCTTTCTTT.